This T cell receptor beta chain was profiled in a study of long-term antiretroviral therapy in people with HIV (dated by TCRdb to the early 2020s). With regard to the full study: The earliest samples were collected approximately a decade before the 2015 WHO recommendation for immediate ART, a period when ART was typically delayed until CD4 counts fell. A retrospective serial study tested whether ART initiation and durable HIV suppression were associated with changes in peripheral blood TRB repertoire composition and diversity. The cohort contributed 150 to 200 cryopreserved PBMC samples from 25 to 35 adults with confirmed HIV infection, collected serially over a mean of 6 years (range 1-12). About 35% of the 30 participants with HIV were female. No cross-contamination during QIAcube processing was seen in test extractions of a monoclonal T-cell line run alongside a few dozen polyclonal samples. Overall study results and their limits: Because cell numbers in pre-ART samples were limited, unsorted PBMC were profiled instead of sorted CD4+ and CD8+ T cells. No data were available on ART adherence, viral resistance or therapy changes, limiting inferences about post-ART repertoire changes. At every time point, the repertoire was dominated by expanded TRB clones first identified before ART initiation, although this dominance fluctuated and, in many PLHIV, declined after ART. The samples were dated from about 2003 to 2017, and the ART regimens that were used may be less effective than current ART regimens. Narrower CDR3 length ranges were observed in HIV repertoires than in controls, and an antigen-experienced repertoire with only a slight naive shift after ART was suggested by the network structure. Owing to limited PBMC availability, only the TCR beta chain was sequenced, without alpha chain pairing. A significant increase in TRB diversity was found to be associated with ART initiation, although TRB diversity was observed to remain significantly below that of transplant donor controls even after long-term ART.

Inclusion was restricted to participants for whom at least one PBMC sample before ART initiation and at least two post-ART samples were available. Treatment was received in the United States of America by all participants with HIV. Before DNA extraction, cryopreserved samples of about 0.9-10 million PBMC were thawed and then washed. At the time of the earliest PBMC sample, participants with HIV were aged between about 20 and 55 years. Per participant, PBMC samples came from 1-4 timepoints prior to ART initiation and 2-8 timepoints following ART initiation, for a median of 7 samples. Serial HIV viral load, CD4+ T-cell count, ART history and demographic data were obtained for every participant. A Qiagen kit on a QIAcube was used to extract genomic DNA from unsorted PBMC, with samples processed in batches of 12. V gives up 11 bases and J gives up 0 bases, and the segment between their germline ends measures 11 bases. For CDR1 and CDR2, the germline V gene (reference sequence) lists MNHEY and SMNVEV. Taken from cysteine to phenylalanine, the CDR3 has 12 residues. The retained sequence is limited to the CDR3, 36 bases, with the frame set at the first base.

The immunoSEQ hsTCRB v3.0 assay was used at survey level resolution to sequence the TRB variable region. TRB sequencing targeted a depth of about 35,000-55,000 T-cell genomes per sample. TRB libraries were pooled and sequenced on an Illumina MiSeq using a v3 150-cycle kit. In the authors' own workflow: Repertoire analysis was performed in R inside a reproducible Nextflow workflow that covered QC, data transformation and analysis. LymphoSeq2, an R package for exploring AIRR-Seq data, was used to implement custom analyses. Several samples that yielded fewer than 5000 total TRB sequences were excluded, so that approximately 200 HIV repertoires were analyzed. Among the 180 or so HIV repertoires that were kept, 59 were collected before ART initiation and 120 to 140 were collected after ART initiation. Repertoires were downsampled to 5000 TRB nucleotide sequences, and summary statistics were averaged over 100 downsampling iterations. TRB sequences were retained for analysis only if CDR3 regions of at least seven amino acids were present. Diversity was measured with a Shannon entropy-derived clonality score and the Gini coefficient. In repertoire networks, the top 5000 CDR3 amino acid sequences were linked whenever an edit distance of one separated two sequences. For TRB CDR3 amino acid sequences, GLIPH2 was used to predict antigen specificity groups and MHC restriction. To flag known associations with CMV, EBV, HIV or tissue antigens, CDR3 amino acid sequences were compared against VDJdb and McPAS-TCR. Pre-ART, post-ART and control groups were compared with Wilcoxon signed-rank tests and Holm-Bonferroni correction. TCRdb holds this immuneACCESS table with in-frame rearrangements only. Some clones are missing; in checked studies, unresolved V genes explain under half, and the rest has no known cause. V and J calls plus clone size are reproduced from that table; the DNA served to infer D and trimming. Present in this sample are about 21,000 clones, around 79% of which were seen just once. The ten largest clones take up almost 9.5% of the sample.

A few counts support this clone. Its binding antigen is unknown. It has no much larger one-base neighbor in the sample; base qualities were not kept. The source material was unsorted PBMCs, sampled 4.1 years after starting antiretroviral therapy. The rearrangement joined TRBV27 to TRBJ2-7; no D gene can be assigned with confidence. The receptor was derived from a woman in her thirties or forties with HIV. The DNA sequence follows: TGTGCCTCTCTTGACCCCTCCTACGAGCAGTACTTC. The encoded protein is CASLDPSYEQYF.